Below, 13 T cell receptor beta chains from the same sample are listed, as sequenced in a study of OX40 agonist ivuxolimab in advanced cancers. Library preparation used the immunoSEQ multiplex PCR assay. TCRdb retrieved this table from immuneACCESS and kept in-frame rearrangements only. Not all clones are present; in checked studies, unresolved V genes account for under half, and no reason is known for the remainder. The sample yields 50,000 to 65,000 clones; roughly 89% were counted once. The top ten clones comprise around 12% of the sample. The starting material was CD4+ or CD8+ T cells sorted from blood, obtained in a trial of the OX40 agonist ivuxolimab. These receptors originate from an adult with an advanced solid tumor such as melanoma, head and neck, liver or kidney cancer.

The rearrangement links TRBV4-1 to TRBJ2-1, with D perhaps being TRBD1 or TRBD2 (5 bases each). CDR1 and CDR2 from the germline V gene are MGHRA and YSYEKL. V dropped 0 bases and J dropped 1 base, with 16 bases sitting between them. The CDR3 is 18 residues long. CDR3 sequence (DNA): TGCGCCAGCAGCCAAGATGGGGGAACCCTCAGATCCTACAATGAGCAGTTCTTC. This gives the protein CASSQDGGTLRSYNEQFF.

The chain carries TRBV7-3 and TRBJ2-2; 11 nucleotides agree with TRBD2. CDR3 length: 16 amino acids. The V gene's germline CDR1 is SGHTA and CDR2 FQGTGA. V shed 0 bases, J shed 8 bases, and the junction held 5 bases outside the gene matches. The CDR3 loop is CASSLTTSGGGGELFF. CDR3 nucleotide sequence: TGTGCCAGCAGCTTAACAACTAGCGGGGGAGGTGGGGAGCTGTTTTTT.

This sequence joins TRBV28 and TRBJ1-2, with 8 positions matching TRBD1. V gave up 4 bases and J gave up 2 bases; unmatched junction bases: 6. In germline, CDR1 is MDHEN, CDR2 SYDVKM. The CDR3 runs to 15 residues. The CDR3 DNA follows: TGTGCCAGCAGTTCACCGACAGGGGAGAACTATGGCTACACCTTC. Amino acid sequence: CASSSPTGENYGYTF.

This rearrangement joins TRBV6-6 to TRBJ2-7; no clear D. Germline V lookup: CDR1 MNHNY, CDR2 SVGAGI (reference sequence). The CDR3 is made up of 15 amino acids. V was trimmed by 2 bases and J by 3 bases, leaving 14 bases between them. This CDR3 is CASSYVGGIGYEQYF. The CDR3 nucleotides are TGTGCCAGCAGTTACGTAGGCGGCATAGGCTACGAGCAGTACTTC.

The chain carries TRBV2 and TRBJ1-4, with D unresolved. Trimming removed 4 bases from V and 10 bases from J, with 13 bases in between. CDR3 length: 13 amino acids. Germline V gene lookup returns CDR1 SNHLY and CDR2 FYNNEI. CDR3 in DNA: TGTGCCAGCAGTGGGAATCCCCCCGGAAAACTGTTTTTT. Its protein product is CASSGNPPGKLFF.

This clone showed up just a few times. The CDR3 protein is CASSEQGAGTGELFF. CDR3 coding DNA: TGTGCCAGCAGTGAACAGGGGGCTGGCACCGGGGAGCTGTTTTTT. This chain links TRBV25-1 with TRBJ2-2; 8 nucleotides match TRBD1. From germline, CDR1 is MGHDK and CDR2 SYGVNS. Trimming at V came to 2 bases and at J to 4 bases, leaving 3 bases not matched to a gene. There are 15 residues in the CDR3.

The chain couples TRBV15 to TRBJ2-3, with TRBD2 matching 11 bases. Germline-derived CDR1 and CDR2 are LNHNV and YYDKDF (reference sequence). After removal of 4 bases from V and 0 bases from J, the junction contained 3 bases not matched to a gene. The CDR3 has 16 residues. The CDR3 region has the DNA TGTGCCACCAGCATTGGGACTAGCGGAAGCACAGATACGCAGTATTTT. Amino acids: CATSIGTSGSTDTQYF.

The CDR3 spells CAWTVLGTTEAFF. In DNA, the CDR3 is TGTGCCTGGACGGTCCTGGGAACCACTGAAGCTTTCTTT. V is TRBV30 and J is TRBJ1-1; no clear D gene. V lost 4 bases, J lost 4 bases, and 13 bases lay in between. This CDR3 spans 13 amino acids. The germline V gene encodes CDR1 GTSNPN and CDR2 SVGIG (reference sequence).

The rearrangement joins TRBV5-1 to TRBJ2-7, with D unclear. Trimming shortened V by 5 bases and J by 5 bases, and 14 bases separated the two germline ends. The CDR3 is made up of 13 amino acids. Germline V gene lookup returns CDR1 SGHRS and CDR2 YFSETQ. The CDR3 DNA is TGCGCCAGCAGATCTCCGGGCACTGACGAGCAGTACTTC. Its protein is CASRSPGTDEQYF.

The chain is built from TRBV15 and TRBJ1-5, with no clear D. This CDR3 is 12 amino acids long. V gave up 3 bases and J gave up 9 bases, with 9 bases separating them. Germline V lookup: CDR1 LNHNV, CDR2 YYDKDF (reference sequence). CDR3 loop: CATSSLPWPQHF. The CDR3 bases are TGTGCCACCAGCAGTTTACCTTGGCCCCAGCATTTT.

This rearrangement joins TRBV27 to TRBJ1-1, with a tentative D call TRBD1 (6 bases). V was shortened by 5 bases and J by 0 bases, with 13 bases between the two germline ends. CDR1 and CDR2 from the germline V gene are MNHEY and SMNVEV (reference sequence). The CDR3 contains 15 residues. Here the CDR3 reads CASSLTGLVNTEAFF. The CDR3 coding sequence is TGTGCCAGCAGTCTAACAGGGCTGGTGAACACTGAAGCTTTCTTT.

The rearrangement joins TRBV7-3 to TRBJ2-3, with D uncertain. Germline loops: CDR1 SGHTA, CDR2 FQGTGA. This CDR3 region has 13 residues. Trimming removed 5 bases at V and 4 bases at J, with 10 bases between. The CDR3 is CASSTGPADTQYF. In DNA form, the CDR3 reads TGTGCCAGCAGCACTGGACCAGCAGATACGCAGTATTTT.

This chain joins TRBV19 and TRBJ2-7; a possible D gene is TRBD1 (6 bases). Germline lookup yields CDR1 LNHDA and CDR2 SQIVND (reference sequence). The CDR3 spans 14 residues. The germline V and J ends were trimmed by 5 bases and 1 base, with 12 bases remaining between them. The CDR3 region is CASSLGTRSYEQYF. The CDR3 coding sequence is TGTGCCAGTAGTTTAGGGACACGGTCCTACGAGCAGTACTTC.